This paragraph covers one TCR beta chain sequence. What antigen it recognizes has not been identified. No base quality values were provided; no much bigger clone lies one nucleotide off. Per the germline V gene, SGHTA is the CDR1 and FQGTGA is the CDR2. V loses 5 bases at its end and J loses 4 bases; junction bases beyond the gene matches: 15. From the cysteine up to the phenylalanine, the CDR3 has a length of 17 residues. Kept here is only the CDR3 DNA, which spans 51 bases and is read in frame from base 1. The record originates from a study of OX40 agonist ivuxolimab in advanced cancers. Broadly, across the study: Ivuxolimab, which targeted the costimulatory receptor OX40 (CD134), was an agonistic, fully human IgG2 monoclonal antibody. Among the approximately 54 dose-escalation patients, 19 had hepatocellular carcinoma, approximately 15 melanoma, 9 renal cell carcinoma and 9 head and neck cancer. Peripheral TCRbeta sequencing was intended to test whether TCR sequence diversity was altered and clonal T-cell expansion was caused by ivuxolimab. A male proportion of around 81% and a mean age of approximately 62 years, ranging from about 20 to 79, were recorded for the dose-escalation cohort. Intravenous ivuxolimab was administered to patients every 2 weeks at six dose levels: 0.01, 0.1, 0.3, 1.5, 3 and 10 mg/kg. Patients were allowed to have had prior anti-PD-1, anti-PD-L1 or anti-CTLA-4 therapy, and approximately 40% of the dose-escalation patients had been treated with checkpoint inhibitors. Partial responses were achieved by three dose-escalation patients, of whom one had hepatocellular carcinoma and two had cutaneous melanoma. The paper reports the monotherapy dose-escalation portion (N of about 50 patients) of the phase I ivuxolimab trial. Results the study describes overall, beyond this receptor: In the 0.1-3.0 mg/kg groups, partial responders were among the patients with the lowest normalized peripheral clonal expansion, particularly in CD8+ T cells. Low levels of normalized T-cell clonal expansion were also shown by some nonresponding patients. The antigen specificity of the clonally expanded peripheral T cells was not determined. After ivuxolimab, more expanded clones were found on average in CD8+ T cells than in CD4+ T cells. At doses from 0.1 to 3.0 mg/kg, clonal expansion was seen in both CD4+ and CD8+ blood T cells between baseline and week 6.

The trial excluded patients who had a history of autoimmune disease or were on systemic immunosuppression. Peripheral blood for TCR sequencing was collected from all dose cohorts at baseline, on cycle 4 day 1, and on cycle 7 day 1. Samples came from an open-label, multicenter, first-in-human phase I dose-escalation trial of ivuxolimab. The trial enrolled adults with locally advanced or metastatic head and neck squamous cell, hepatocellular, melanoma or renal cell carcinoma. Before TCR sequencing, CD4+ T cells and CD8+ T cells were sorted from peripheral blood as separate populations. Genomic DNA was isolated from the sorted cells so that the TCRbeta CDR3 region could be sequenced. The immunoSEQ Assay was used to sequence the TCRbeta CDR3 regions. TCRdb obtained this table from immuneACCESS and retained in-frame rearrangements with V and J assigned. These tables miss some clones; where compared with another copy, unresolved V genes account for less than half of the shortfall, and the remainder is unexplained. In this sample the table shows tens of thousands of clones, about 72% of which occur a single time. Around 20% of the sample comes from the top ten.

This clonotype originated in an adult with an advanced solid tumor such as melanoma, head and neck, liver or kidney cancer. The material sequenced was CD4+ or CD8+ T cells sorted from blood, taken in a trial of the OX40 agonist ivuxolimab. The V and J segments used are TRBV7-3 and TRBJ2-3, with 7 middle bases fitting TRBD1. Here is the DNA: TGTGCCAGCAGCGCCAAGGGGATCCAGGGGGTGGCAGATACGCAGTATTTT. Its protein product is CASSAKGIQGVADTQYF.